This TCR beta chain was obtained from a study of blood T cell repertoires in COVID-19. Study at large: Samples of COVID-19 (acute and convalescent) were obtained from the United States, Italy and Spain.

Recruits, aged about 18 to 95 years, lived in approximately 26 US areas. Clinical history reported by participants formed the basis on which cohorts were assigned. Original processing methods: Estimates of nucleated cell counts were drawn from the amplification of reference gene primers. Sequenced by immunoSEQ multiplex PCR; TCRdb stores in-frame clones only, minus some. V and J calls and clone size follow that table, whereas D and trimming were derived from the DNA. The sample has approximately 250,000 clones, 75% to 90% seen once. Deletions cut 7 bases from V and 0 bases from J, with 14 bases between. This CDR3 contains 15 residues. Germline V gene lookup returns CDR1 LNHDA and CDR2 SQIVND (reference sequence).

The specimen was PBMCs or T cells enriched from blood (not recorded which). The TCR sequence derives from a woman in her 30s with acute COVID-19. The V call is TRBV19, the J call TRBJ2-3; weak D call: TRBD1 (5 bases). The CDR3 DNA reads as TGTGCCAGTACCCCGACAGCTAGTAGCACAGATACGCAGTATTTT. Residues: CASTPTASSTDTQYF.